What follows are 17 T cell receptor beta chains derived from one specimen sequenced in a study of cytomegalovirus exposure and HLA in healthy donors. PCR amplification relied on 60 Vbeta primers (plus 13 Jbeta primers). TCRdb's copy holds only in-frame clones and misses some; the assay was immunoSEQ multiplex PCR. The table shows over 150,000 clones, with roughly 87% occurring only once. The sample consisted of PBMCs. These receptors were taken from a woman in her thirties in good health and CMV-seronegative.

The rearrangement joins TRBV27 to TRBJ2-7, with D perhaps TRBD1 (5 bases). The CDR3 is made up of 16 amino acids. V was cut by 0 bases and J by 5 bases, with 17 bases left in between. Per germline, CDR1 MNHEY and CDR2 SMNVEV (reference sequence). CDR3 protein: CASSLSPPSRVHEQYF. In DNA, the CDR3 is TGTGCCAGCAGTTTATCTCCCCCTTCCAGGGTTCACGAGCAGTACTTC.

This clone was seen just once. V and J are TRBV7-3 and TRBJ2-1, with TRBD2 matching over 10 bases. The CDR3 has 15 amino acids. The V segment lost 3 bases and the J segment 9 bases; nucleotides outside the gene matches: 8. Per the germline V gene, CDR1 is SGHTA and CDR2 is FQGTGA. CDR3: CASSLASGSAGEQFF. In DNA, the CDR3 is TGTGCCAGCAGCTTGGCTAGCGGGAGCGCCGGTGAGCAGTTCTTC.

A few counts support this clone. The chain recombines TRBV7-8 with TRBJ2-2, with a weak D call TRBD2 (5 bases). The CDR3 length is 13 residues. The germline V and J ends were trimmed by 5 bases and 6 bases, with 10 bases remaining between them. Germline V lookup: CDR1 SGHVS, CDR2 FQNEAQ. This chain's CDR3 is CASSPSGAGELFF. CDR3 DNA: TGTGCCAGCAGCCCCTCCGGGGCCGGGGAGCTGTTTTTT.

The rearrangement joins TRBV4-1 to TRBJ1-6; a possible D gene is TRBD1 (5 bases). The CDR3 spans 14 residues. The V end was cut by 1 base, the J end by 8 bases, with 9 bases between. Germline V gene sequence: CDR1 MGHRA, CDR2 YSYEKL. The chain's CDR3 is CASSQVVGDSPLHF. The CDR3 DNA is TGCGCCAGCAGCCAAGTCGTAGGGGATTCACCCCTCCACTTT.

The CDR3 loop reads CASSIPTGYGYTF. The CDR3 region has the DNA TGTGCCAGTAGTATTCCGACAGGGTATGGCTACACCTTC. V usage is TRBV19 and J usage is TRBJ1-2; TRBD1 aligns across 7 bases. Losses at the gene ends were 3 bases for V and 5 bases for J; bases not matched to a gene: 3. The CDR3 loop spans 13 amino acids. Germline V gives CDR1 LNHDA, CDR2 SQIVND (reference sequence). The full variable domain, with the rest looked up from reference TRBV19 and TRBJ1-2, is DGGITQSPKYLFRKEGQNVTLSCEQNLNHDAMYWYRQDPGQGLRLIYYSQIVNDFQKGDIAEGYSVSREKKESFPLTVTSAQKNPTAFYLCASSIPTGYGYTFGSGTRLTVV.

The V and J genes are TRBV6-5 and TRBJ2-5; 10 nucleotides align to TRBD2. The last part of the DNA fits TRBJ2-7 better; the J call may be wrong. The CDR3 totals 15 residues. Germline V gives CDR1 MNHEY, CDR2 SVGAGI. This CDR3 reads CASKPSGGRSYEQYF. CDR3 sequence (DNA): TGTGCCAGCAAGCCTAGCGGGGGCCGCTCCTACGAGCAGTACTTC.

The V gene is TRBV6-5, the J gene TRBJ1-3; TRBD1 agrees at 7 bases. Germline V gene sequence: CDR1 MNHEY, CDR2 SVGAGI. This CDR3 is 15 amino acids long. V was pared by 6 bases and J by 2 bases, with 7 bases of the junction left unmatched. The CDR3 protein is CASRPRTGAGNTIYF. CDR3 in DNA: TGTGCCAGCAGACCACGGACAGGAGCTGGAAACACCATATATTTT.

The chain is built from TRBV15 and TRBJ1-2, with D perhaps TRBD1 (6 bases). Germline loops: CDR1 LNHNV, CDR2 YYDKDF (reference sequence). There are 15 residues in the CDR3. V dropped 1 base and J dropped 2 bases, with 11 bases sitting between them. The CDR3 sequence: CATSRAGHGNYGYTF. For the CDR3, the DNA is TGTGCCACCAGCAGAGCGGGACACGGCAACTATGGCTACACCTTC.

The V gene is TRBV5-1, the J gene TRBJ2-1; 11 bases agree with TRBD2. The CDR3 contains 13 residues. With 8 bases clipped from V and 4 bases from J, the junction kept 2 bases outside the gene matches. Germline assignment: CDR1 SGHRS and CDR2 YFSETQ. CDR3 sequence reads: CASRLAGYNEQFF. Written as DNA, the CDR3 is TGCGCCAGTAGACTAGCGGGGTACAATGAGCAGTTCTTC.

The chain is built from TRBV19 and TRBJ2-3; TRBD2 is a possible D gene (7 bases). Deletions cut 3 bases from V and 4 bases from J, with 11 bases between. Germline loops: CDR1 LNHDA, CDR2 SQIVND (reference sequence). This CDR3 spans 14 amino acids. CDR3 protein: CASSIWGGADTQYF. DNA for the CDR3: TGTGCCAGTAGTATCTGGGGGGGCGCAGATACGCAGTATTTT.

The chain couples TRBV11-2 to TRBJ2-1, with 7 nucleotides matching TRBD1. This CDR3 contains 17 residues. With V trimmed by 3 bases and J by 0 bases, 8 bases remained unmatched. The germline V gene encodes CDR1 SGHAT and CDR2 FQNNGV. The DNA for the CDR3 is TGTGCCAGCAGCTTTCTCTCGGACAGGAGCTCCTACAATGAGCAGTTCTTC. It specifies CASSFLSDRSSYNEQFF. The complete variable domain, with remaining parts taken from reference TRBV11-2 and TRBJ2-1, reads EAGVAQSPRYKIIEKRQSVAFWCNPISGHATLYWYQQILGQGPKLLIQFQNNGVVDDSQLPKDRFSAERLKGVDSTLKIQPAKLEDSAVYLCASSFLSDRSSYNEQFFGPGTRLTVL.

This chain links TRBV27 with TRBJ1-1, with 8 bases fitting TRBD1. This CDR3 comprises 13 residues. J was trimmed by 1 base and V by 8 bases; bases with no gene match: 3. The V gene's germline CDR1 is MNHEY and CDR2 SMNVEV (reference sequence). CDR3 coding DNA: TGTGCCAGCCGGGACAGGAGGAACACTGAAGCTTTCTTT. Amino acid sequence: CASRDRRNTEAFF.

The rearrangement links TRBV19 to TRBJ1-1, with no clear D. The V gene's germline CDR1 is LNHDA and CDR2 SQIVND (reference sequence). V was clipped by 0 bases and J by 1 base, with 12 bases between them. This CDR3 comprises 16 residues. In DNA, the CDR3 is TGTGCCAGTAGTATAGATCGCCCAGGCCAGAACACTGAAGCTTTCTTT. This sequence encodes CASSIDRPGQNTEAFF.

This sequence joins TRBV11-3 and TRBJ2-1; possibly TRBD2 for D (6 bases). Per the germline V gene, CDR1 is SGHNT and CDR2 is YENEEA. The CDR3 is made up of 13 amino acids. The germline V and J ends were trimmed by 5 bases and 7 bases, with 12 bases remaining between them. As DNA, the CDR3 is TGTGCCAGCAGCCCGGGAGTATATAATGAGCAGTTCTTC. It codes for CASSPGVYNEQFF.

In this sample, this clone turned up once. CDR3 amino acids: CASSLGGGAFGYTF. The CDR3, as DNA: TGTGCCAGCAGCTTGGGAGGGGGCGCGTTTGGCTACACCTTC. The chain is built from TRBV5-8 and TRBJ1-2, with 7 bases aligning to TRBD1. The germline V gene has CDR1 SGHTS and CDR2 YDEGEE. Germline trimming cut 0 bases from V and 7 bases from J; bases unmatched to any gene: 6. The CDR3 extends over 14 amino acids. Combining the CDR3 with reference TRBV5-8 and TRBJ1-2 gives the whole variable domain EAGVTQSPTHLIKTRGQQATLRCSPISGHTSVYWYQQALGLGLQFLLWYDEGEERNRGNFPPRFSGRQFPNYSSELNVNALELEDSALYLCASSLGGGAFGYTFGSGTRLTVV.

Only one count was recorded for this clone. J is TRBJ2-7 and V is TRBV5-1, with TRBD2 matching over 13 bases. CDR1 and CDR2 (germline): SGHRS, YFSETQ. The CDR3 loop spans 15 amino acids. J gave up 5 bases and V 4 bases, and 6 bases lay outside the gene matches. In DNA form, the CDR3 reads TGCGCCAGCAGCCGGACTAGCGGGAGTTTCCACGAGCAGTACTTC. Translation: CASSRTSGSFHEQYF.

This clone has just a few counts. V is TRBV6-5 and J is TRBJ1-5; D not certain. Trimming shortened V by 6 bases and J by 0 bases, and 9 bases separated the two germline ends. Germline CDR1 and CDR2: MNHEY and SVGAGI. This CDR3 has 14 amino acids. The DNA for the CDR3 is TGTGCCAGCAGCGACACGTTTAGCAATCAGCCCCAGCATTTT. It translates to CASSDTFSNQPQHF.